Below, 20 T cell receptor beta chains from the same sample are listed, as sequenced in a study of cytomegalovirus exposure and HLA in healthy donors. Researchers ran the PCR with 60 Vbeta and 13 Jbeta primers. Assay used: immunoSEQ multiplex PCR; TCRdb lists only in-frame clones, some missing. This sample has 150,000 to 190,000 clones, with roughly four fifths found just once. What was sequenced was PBMCs. These receptors were taken from a young man in good health and CMV-seronegative.

This clone was picked up a small number of times. The rearrangement links TRBV6-6 to TRBJ1-4; 11 nucleotides match TRBD1. With V trimmed by 5 bases and J by 5 bases, 1 base remained unmatched. The V gene's germline CDR1 is MNHNY and CDR2 SVGAGI (reference sequence). The CDR3 is 14 amino acids. For the CDR3, the DNA is TGTGCCAGCAGTCGGGACAGGGGGAATGAAAAACTGTTTTTT. Translation gives CASSRDRGNEKLFF.

This clone was counted a few times. The V gene is TRBV6-1, the J gene TRBJ2-7; 11 positions match TRBD1. The CDR3 runs 15 residues. Per the germline V gene, CDR1 is MNHNS and CDR2 is SASEGT. V gave up 5 bases and J gave up 4 bases; unmatched junction bases: 7. DNA for the CDR3: TGTGCCAGCAGTTCCCCGGGACAGGGGGTTTACGAGCAGTACTTC. As protein: CASSSPGQGVYEQYF.

This clone has more than one count but fewer than ten. This chain links TRBV7-9 with TRBJ2-7, with 8 positions matching TRBD2. CDR3 length: 15 residues. The V segment lost 5 bases and the J segment 5 bases; nucleotides outside the gene matches: 11. Germline V gene lookup returns CDR1 SEHNR and CDR2 FQNEAQ (reference sequence). CDR3 loop: CASSHSRLARDEQYF. For the CDR3, the DNA is TGTGCCAGCAGCCACAGCCGACTAGCGCGGGACGAGCAGTACTTC.

This chain joins TRBV7-2 and TRBJ2-1, with D unclear. V was cut by 3 bases and J by 7 bases, with 7 bases left in between. The CDR3 consists of 12 residues. Germline CDR1 is SGHTA and CDR2 is FQGNSA. The CDR3 loop is CASSFAENEQFF. The CDR3 DNA follows: TGTGCCAGCAGCTTTGCGGAGAATGAGCAGTTCTTC.

The genes are TRBV15 and TRBJ2-1; tentatively, D is TRBD2 (6 bases). CDR3 length: 17 amino acids. Germline loops: CDR1 LNHNV, CDR2 YYDKDF (reference sequence). The V end was cut by 1 base, the J end by 0 bases, with 13 bases between. CDR3: CATSRGGAGSSYNEQFF. CDR3 DNA sequence: TGTGCCACCAGCAGAGGGGGAGCGGGCAGCTCCTACAATGAGCAGTTCTTC.

For the CDR3, the DNA is TGTGCCAGCAGCCAAGATTATCACTTTTCCTACGAGCAGTACTTC. This translates into CASSQDYHFSYEQYF. This chain uses TRBV4-2 with TRBJ2-7; the D is unclear. The CDR3 spans 15 residues. The V end lost 0 bases, the J end lost 1 base, and 10 bases lay between the germline ends. Germline loops: CDR1 LGHNA, CDR2 YNFKEQ.

The V and J genes are TRBV5-5 and TRBJ2-2, with 7 bases identical to TRBD1. Germline V gene sequence: CDR1 SGHKS, CDR2 YYEKEE (reference sequence). V dropped 1 base and J dropped 0; count of bases not matched to a gene: 3. The CDR3 runs to 16 residues. The CDR3 coding sequence is TGTGCCAGCAGCTTGCTAGACAGGGCGAACACCGGGGAGCTGTTTTTT. Translating gives CASSLLDRANTGELFF.

In the case of this clone: The same CDR3 arises from other DNA sequences in this sample as well. The genes are TRBV5-1 and TRBJ2-1; 9 positions agree with TRBD2. The CDR3 extends over 16 amino acids. Trimming at V came to 1 base and at J to 4 bases, leaving 6 bases not matched to a gene. Looked up from germline, CDR1 is SGHRS and CDR2 is YFSETQ. CDR3 sequence: CASSLSAGGPYNEQFF. DNA of the CDR3: TGCGCCAGCAGCTTGTCGGCGGGAGGGCCTTACAATGAGCAGTTCTTC.

This chain connects TRBV9 to TRBJ2-1; D gene ambiguous. The germline V gene has CDR1 SGDLS and CDR2 YYNGEE. V was shortened by 2 bases and J by 7 bases, with 16 bases between the two germline ends. CDR3 size: 15 residues. As DNA, the CDR3 is TGTGCCAGCAGCGTTTCTGGCCTTCCAAATAATGAGCAGTTCTTC. Translation gives CASSVSGLPNNEQFF.

The J gene is TRBJ2-1, the V gene TRBV18; D gene unclear. Trimming took off 6 bases at V and 12 bases at J, with 21 bases between the two ends. Germline V lookup: CDR1 KGHSH, CDR2 LQKENI. The CDR3 loop spans 14 amino acids. CDR3: CASSPLDGEGGQFF. The CDR3 DNA follows: TGTGCCAGCTCCCCTCTCGATGGAGAAGGTGGGCAGTTCTTC.

A few counts support this clone. The same CDR3 can be traced to other DNA sequences in this sample. The chain links TRBV29-1 to TRBJ1-2; 8 nucleotides line up with TRBD1. The junction had 3 bases not matched to a gene; V was cut back by 4 bases and J by 5 bases. Germline V gives CDR1 SQVTM, CDR2 ANQGSEA. CDR3 length: 12 residues. The DNA of the CDR3 is TGCAGCGTTGCGACAGGGGTGTATGGCTACACCTTC. Amino acids: CSVATGVYGYTF.

This chain links TRBV15 with TRBJ2-7; 10 nucleotides line up with TRBD2. The V and J ends lost 5 bases and 0 bases, in that order; junction bases with no gene match: 10. Germline V gene sequence: CDR1 LNHNV, CDR2 YYDKDF (reference sequence). CDR3 size: 17 residues. The CDR3 protein is CATSAPRSGRFSYEQYF. In DNA, the CDR3 is TGTGCCACCAGCGCTCCTCGTAGCGGGAGGTTCTCCTACGAGCAGTACTTC.

This clone was recorded once. The genes are TRBV28 and TRBJ2-1; D gene unclear. The CDR3 length is 15 residues. Per the germline V gene, CDR1 is MDHEN and CDR2 is SYDVKM. V dropped 2 bases and J dropped 5 bases, with 13 bases sitting between them. The CDR3 DNA reads as TGTGCCAGCAGTTTAAGTACGTCTGGAGACAATGAGCAGTTCTTC. It is translated as CASSLSTSGDNEQFF. Supplemented by reference TRBV28 and TRBJ2-1, the full variable domain reads DVKVTQSSRYLVKRTGEKVFLECVQDMDHENMFWYRQDPGLGLRLIYFSYDVKMKEKGDIPEGYSVSREKKERFSLILESASTNQTSMYLCASSLSTSGDNEQFFGPGTRLTVL.

J is TRBJ2-2 and V is TRBV19; 7 nucleotides agree with TRBD2. V shed 6 bases and J 5 bases; nucleotides not matched to a gene: 15. The CDR3 is 17 amino acids. Germline CDR1 reads LNHDA; CDR2 reads SQIVND (reference sequence). The CDR3 DNA reads as TGTGCCAGTAGGCCTCCCGAGGGCAGGGAGGGAACCGGGGAGCTGTTTTTT. Protein product: CASRPPEGREGTGELFF.

The genes are TRBV19 and TRBJ1-3; no clear D gene. V lost 3 bases and J 7 bases, leaving 7 bases between the germline ends. The CDR3 covers 12 residues. Germline-derived CDR1 and CDR2 are LNHDA and SQIVND (reference sequence). CDR3 sequence: CASSISGNTIYF. CDR3 nucleotides: TGTGCCAGTAGTATCTCGGGGAACACCATATATTTT. The whole variable domain, remainder taken from reference TRBV19 and TRBJ1-3, is DGGITQSPKYLFRKEGQNVTLSCEQNLNHDAMYWYRQDPGQGLRLIYYSQIVNDFQKGDIAEGYSVSREKKESFPLTVTSAQKNPTAFYLCASSISGNTIYFGEGSWLTVV.

Details on this clone: The junction shows a germline mismatch at one end, possibly a read error. The chain employs TRBV10-3 and TRBJ1-5, with 10 bases aligning to TRBD1. The germline gives CDR1 ENHRY, CDR2 SYGVKD. The CDR3 has 16 residues. CDR3 loop: CAVSDQLTGGYQPQHF. The CDR3 DNA reads as TGTGCCGTCAGTGACCAGTTGACAGGGGGCTATCAGCCCCAGCATTTT.

V usage is TRBV28 and J usage is TRBJ2-4; D gene unclear. Looked up from germline, CDR1 is MDHEN and CDR2 is SYDVKM. The V gene lost 3 bases and the J gene lost 0 bases, with 15 bases spanning the gap. The CDR3 runs to 17 residues. The CDR3: CASSLVSVVLAKNIQYF. The DNA for the CDR3 is TGTGCCAGCAGTTTGGTCAGCGTGGTTCTAGCCAAAAACATTCAGTACTTC.

The chain couples TRBV28 to TRBJ1-2, with 9 bases that match TRBD1. This CDR3 has 15 residues. Trimming took 8 bases from V and 4 from J; bases not matched to a gene: 11. Germline loops: CDR1 MDHEN, CDR2 SYDVKM. The CDR3 DNA reads TGTGCCAGCGCCCCCGGGACAGGGTGGGTCTATGGCTACACCTTC. It is translated as CASAPGTGWVYGYTF.

The chain recombines TRBV28 with TRBJ2-1, with D perhaps matching TRBD2 (5 bases). This CDR3 has 16 amino acids. Germline V gene lookup returns CDR1 MDHEN and CDR2 SYDVKM. V gave up 3 bases and J gave up 0 bases, with 12 bases separating them. The CDR3 nucleotides read TGTGCCAGCAGTTTGGAGGCCCCGAGCTCCTACAATGAGCAGTTCTTC. It yields the protein CASSLEAPSSYNEQFF.

The chain combines TRBV5-4 with TRBJ1-1; 8 nucleotides align to TRBD1. The germline gives CDR1 SGHNT, CDR2 YYREEE (reference sequence). Trimming removed 5 bases from V and 2 bases from J; junction bases left unmatched: 8. The CDR3 has 15 residues. CDR3 in amino acids: CASSIGQGLNTEAFF. CDR3 sequence (DNA): TGTGCCAGCAGTATCGGACAGGGACTAAACACTGAAGCTTTCTTT. The whole variable domain, filled in from reference TRBV5-4 and TRBJ1-1, reads ETGVTQSPTHLIKTRGQQVTLRCSSQSGHNTVSWYQQALGQGPQFIFQYYREEENGRGNFPPRFSGLQFPNYSSELNVNALELDDSALYLCASSIGQGLNTEAFFGQGTRLTVV.